One and the same sample provided the 5 T cell receptor beta chains below, sequenced in a study of molecular identifiers for immune sequencing clone quantification. TCRdb reprocessed the PCR reads via MiXCR and lists one record per CDR3 protein. The data contain approximately 320,000 distinct CDR3 sequences, roughly 24% of them singletons. The sequenced sample was naive CD8+ T cells from blood, with Jurkat cell RNA spiked in. As to subset: FACS-sorted CD8+CD4-CCR7+CD45RA+ naive T cells. These TCRs come from a human donor in good health. Some libraries in this study had Jurkat cell RNA spiked in.

The chain employs TRBV30 and TRBJ2-1, with 7 bases lining up with TRBD2. With 2 bases clipped from V and 8 bases from J, the junction kept 12 bases outside the gene matches. Per the germline V gene, CDR1 is GTSNPN and CDR2 is SVGIG (reference sequence). This CDR3 is built from 15 residues. The CDR3 DNA is TGTGCCTGGAGTACCGGGACTATCCCTCGCGATGAGCAGTTCTTC. Protein sequence: CAWSTGTIPRDEQFF.

For this clonotype: A single base separates this from a much larger clone, so it may be a read error. The chain links TRBV13 to TRBJ2-4, with D hard to call. CDR3 length equals 15 residues. Germline values: CDR1 PRHDT, CDR2 FYEKMQ (reference sequence). The CDR3 loop reads CASSPSRLAKNSQYF. The CDR3, as DNA: TGTGCCAGCAGCCCCTCCCGCTTAGCCAAAAACAGTCAGTACTTC.

On this clonotype: A read error is possible here, since a much larger clone lies one base away. The chain has TRBV24-1 and TRBJ1-2; the D is unclear. CDR1 and CDR2 (germline): KGHDR, SFDVKD. V gave up 6 bases and J gave up 4 bases, with 8 bases separating them. The CDR3 is 12 amino acids. For the CDR3, the DNA is TGTGCCACCAGTACGTGGAGCTATGGCTACACCTTC. Translating it yields CATSTWSYGYTF.

Many counts were recorded for this clonotype. The rearrangement uses TRBV29-1 and TRBJ2-5, with TRBD2 as a possible D gene (6 bases). This CDR3 is built from 15 residues. V dropped 5 bases and J dropped 5 bases, with 21 bases sitting between them. Germline CDR1 SQVTM, CDR2 ANQGSEA. The CDR3 coding sequence is TGCAGCGTTAGGGGCGGTTCGCGGGAAGGGGAGACCCAGTACTTC. This translates into CSVRGGSREGETQYF.

In its sample, this clonotype was seen many times. J is TRBJ2-3 and V is TRBV7-6; possibly TRBD2 for D (7 bases). V was cut by 4 bases and J by 5 bases, with 16 bases left in between. The CDR3 is 15 residues long. Germline V gives CDR1 SGHVS, CDR2 FNYEAQ. The CDR3 spells CASSSLGGAIDTQYF. The DNA of the CDR3 is TGTGCCAGCAGCTCCCTGGGGGGGGCAATAGATACGCAGTATTTT.